This T cell receptor beta chain was profiled in a study of T cells expressing NK-cell markers. Study overall: Cells sorted as CD3+CD56+NKG2C+, CD3+CD56+NKG2C- and CD3+CD56-NKG2C+ T cells supplied the TCR beta repertoires. In the group of eight sequenced donors, seven were HCMV-seropositive and one was seronegative.

CDR3 length equals 16 residues. Germline lookup yields CDR1 SGHRS and CDR2 YFSETQ. TCRdb reprocessed the 5' RACE reads; each CDR3 protein has one entry and no DNA is given. The table lists a few hundred thousand distinct CDR3 sequences, with 0.3% to 0.45% in the top ten. What was sequenced was blood T cells: a sorted CD56 or NKG2C T cell subset, CD4+ or CD8+ T cells, or bulk PBMC T cells (not recorded which). This sequence was found in a man younger than 30 in good health. This chain connects TRBV5-1 to TRBJ2-5; absent DNA, TCRdb's TRBD2 call cannot be checked. CDR3: CASSHGTSGGQETQYF.